Listed below are T cell receptor beta chains from one sample, sequenced in a study of shared clonotypes between healthy human individuals. Libraries were prepared by immunoSEQ multiplex PCR; TCRdb keeps only in-frame clonotypes and omits some of them. The table shows 980,000 or so clones, with approximately 76% occurring only once. Sequenced: memory CD4+ T cells sorted from blood. These receptors came from a young man in good health. The CDR3 runs from the conserved cysteine through the conserved F or W. D genes are given only for firm matches. Clone size is stated in some rows and not others, as once, few, many or a class when expanded.

D: -; V: TRBV9; length: 17; J: TRBJ2-1; size: -; CDR3: CASSVGFGGSSYNEQFF; DNA: TGTGCCAGCAGCGTAGGTTTCGGGGGAAGCTCCTACAATGAGCAGTTCTTC
D: TRBD1; V: TRBV12-5; length: 13; J: TRBJ1-1; size: few; CDR3: CASGPDRAAEAFF; DNA: TGTGCTAGTGGACCCGACAGGGCGGCTGAAGCTTTCTTT
D: TRBD2; V: TRBV6-1; length: 12; J: TRBJ2-5; size: -; CDR3: CASSRGGETQYF; DNA: TGTGCCAGCAGTCGGGGGGGAGAGACCCAGTACTTC
D: TRBD2; V: TRBV5-1; length: 15; J: TRBJ2-3; size: -; CDR3: CASSISGRAADTQYF; DNA: TGCGCCAGCAGCATTAGCGGGAGGGCTGCAGATACGCAGTATTTT
D: TRBD2; V: TRBV5-8; length: 15; J: TRBJ2-3; size: -; CDR3: CASSLVLAVTDTQYF; DNA: TGTGCCAGCAGCTTGGTACTAGCGGTCACAGATACGCAGTATTTT
D: -; V: TRBV7-9; length: 13; J: TRBJ2-1; size: few; CDR3: CASRSIGVHEQFF; DNA: TGTGCCAGCAGAAGTATCGGGGTCCATGAGCAGTTCTTC
D: -; V: TRBV7-2; length: 10; J: TRBJ2-3; size: -; CDR3: CASRGDTQYF; DNA: TGTGCCAGCCGGGGAGATACGCAGTATTTT
D: -; V: TRBV14; length: 13; J: TRBJ1-6; size: -; CDR3: CASSRTMDSPLHF; DNA: TGTGCCAGCAGCCGGACTATGGATTCACCCCTCCACTTT
D: -; V: TRBV2; length: 13; J: TRBJ2-7; size: -; CDR3: CASRKTLLTKQYF; DNA: TGTGCCAGCAGGAAAACCCTGCTTACGAAGCAGTACTTC
D: -; V: TRBV5-6; length: 15; J: TRBJ2-5; size: -; CDR3: CASSLIPSLQETQYF; DNA: TGTGCCAGCAGCTTGATTCCTAGCCTCCAAGAGACCCAGTACTTC
D: -; V: TRBV6-1; length: 15; J: TRBJ1-2; size: once; CDR3: CASSEPGRQRGGYTF; DNA: TGTGCCAGCAGTGAACCGGGACGGCAGAGAGGGGGCTACACCTTC
D: -; V: TRBV20-1; length: 11; J: TRBJ1-1; size: -; CDR3: CSAIRTTEAFF; DNA: TGCAGTGCTATTCGGACCACTGAAGCTTTCTTT
D: -; V: TRBV7-7; length: 16; J: TRBJ2-5; size: -; CDR3: CASSSLRQSPQETQYF; DNA: TGTGCTAGCAGCTCCCTAAGACAGAGCCCTCAAGAGACCCAGTACTTC
D: -; V: TRBV28; length: 15; J: TRBJ2-6; size: -; CDR3: CASSSPSAGANVLTF; DNA: TGTGCCAGCAGTTCTCCGTCGGCTGGGGCCAACGTCCTGACTTTC
D: TRBD1; V: TRBV5-6; length: 15; J: TRBJ1-4; size: -; CDR3: CASSYRTGGYEKLFF; DNA: TGTGCCAGCAGCTACCGGACAGGGGGCTATGAAAAACTGTTTTTT
D: TRBD1; V: TRBV30; length: 15; J: TRBJ2-3; size: -; CDR3: CAWSLGQGSTDTQYF; DNA: TGTGCCTGGAGTTTGGGACAGGGAAGCACAGATACGCAGTATTTT
D: -; V: TRBV5-6; length: 14; J: TRBJ1-5; size: -; CDR3: CASSFEWGNQPQHF; DNA: TGTGCCAGCAGCTTTGAATGGGGCAATCAGCCCCAGCATTTT
D: -; V: TRBV2; length: 16; J: TRBJ1-5; size: -; CDR3: CASSEFRGGGTQPQHF; DNA: TGTGCCAGCAGTGAGTTTAGAGGGGGAGGCACTCAGCCCCAGCATTTT
D: TRBD2; V: TRBV2; length: 18; J: TRBJ2-2; size: -; CDR3: CASTRGTSGIPRGGELFF; DNA: TGTGCCAGCACCCGGGGGACTAGCGGGATCCCGAGGGGCGGGGAGCTGTTTTTT
D: -; V: TRBV11-2; length: 16; J: TRBJ2-1; size: -; CDR3: CASSLEETRSYNEQFF; DNA: TGTGCCAGCAGCTTAGAGGAGACCCGCTCCTACAATGAGCAGTTCTTC
D: -; V: TRBV19; length: 14; J: TRBJ2-7; size: -; CDR3: CASSIPGDTYEQYF; DNA: TGTGCCAGTAGTATCCCCGGGGACACCTACGAGCAGTACTTC
D: TRBD2; V: TRBV5-1; length: 14; J: TRBJ2-7; size: -; CDR3: CASSFLAGADEQYF; DNA: TGCGCCAGCAGCTTCCTAGCGGGAGCGGACGAGCAGTACTTC
D: -; V: TRBV29-1; length: 12; J: TRBJ1-4; size: few; CDR3: CSVGDQREKLFF; DNA: TGCAGCGTTGGGGACCAGAGAGAAAAACTGTTTTTT
D: -; V: TRBV6-1; length: 16; J: TRBJ1-2; size: few; CDR3: CASSERPGGVPYGYTF; DNA: TGTGCCAGCAGTGAACGCCCTGGGGGGGTTCCGTATGGCTACACCTTC
D: TRBD2; V: TRBV7-9; length: 14; J: TRBJ2-2; size: -; CDR3: CASSLAGGPGELFF; DNA: TGTGCCAGCAGCCTAGCGGGAGGGCCCGGGGAGCTGTTTTTT
D: TRBD1; V: TRBV6-6; length: 16; J: TRBJ1-5; size: few; CDR3: CASSYRGQGGDQPQHF; DNA: TGTGCCAGCAGTTACCGCGGACAGGGGGGAGACCAGCCCCAGCATTTT
D: -; V: TRBV2; length: 13; J: TRBJ1-6; size: few; CDR3: CASRNREGSPLHF; DNA: TGTGCCAGCAGGAACAGGGAAGGTTCACCCCTCCACTTT
D: TRBD1; V: TRBV10-3; length: 14; J: TRBJ2-3; size: once; CDR3: CAISEDRGTDTQYF; DNA: TGTGCCATCAGTGAGGACAGGGGTACAGATACGCAGTATTTT
D: -; V: TRBV10-3; length: 15; J: TRBJ1-5; size: -; CDR3: CAISDFVGVGQPQHF; DNA: TGTGCCATCAGTGATTTCGTAGGGGTGGGTCAGCCCCAGCATTTT
D: TRBD2; V: TRBV2; length: 16; J: TRBJ2-7; size: -; CDR3: CASSGPGTSGRDEQYF; DNA: TGTGCCAGCAGCGGACCTGGGACTAGCGGGAGGGATGAGCAGTACTTC
D: -; V: TRBV4-3; length: 15; J: TRBJ1-4; size: once; CDR3: CASSQDMGSDEKLFF; DNA: TGCGCCAGCAGCCAAGATATGGGGAGCGATGAAAAACTGTTTTTT
D: -; V: TRBV7-9; length: 12; J: TRBJ1-2; size: -; CDR3: CASSFRAYGYTF; DNA: TGTGCCAGCAGCTTCAGGGCCTATGGCTACACCTTC
D: TRBD1; V: TRBV5-5; length: 14; J: TRBJ1-5; size: -; CDR3: CASSGTGGDQPQHF; DNA: TGTGCCAGCAGCGGAACAGGGGGAGATCAGCCCCAGCATTTT
D: TRBD1; V: TRBV9; length: 13; J: TRBJ2-5; size: -; CDR3: CASGRTGEETQYF; DNA: TGTGCCAGCGGTCGGACAGGGGAGGAGACCCAGTACTTC
D: -; V: TRBV6-6; length: 15; J: TRBJ2-2; size: -; CDR3: CASTSTGRNTGELFF; DNA: TGTGCCAGCACCTCGACAGGCAGGAACACCGGGGAGCTGTTTTTT
D: -; V: TRBV15; length: 15; J: TRBJ2-1; size: -; CDR3: CATSSLQPGYNEQFF; DNA: TGTGCCACCAGCTCCCTCCAGCCAGGGTACAATGAGCAGTTCTTC
D: -; V: TRBV7-8; length: 14; J: TRBJ1-6; size: -; CDR3: CASSRATMNSPLHF; DNA: TGTGCCAGCAGCCGGGCCACGATGAATTCACCCCTCCACTTT
D: TRBD1; V: TRBV4-3; length: 14; J: TRBJ2-7; size: once; CDR3: CASSSRTGPYEQYF; DNA: TGCGCCAGCAGCTCACGGACAGGGCCCTACGAGCAGTACTTC
D: -; V: TRBV7-2; length: 16; J: TRBJ1-2; size: -; CDR3: CASSLYGRVSKVGYTF; DNA: TGTGCCAGCAGCTTATACGGCCGGGTGAGTAAAGTTGGCTACACCTTC
D: -; V: TRBV2; length: 15; J: TRBJ1-6; size: -; CDR3: CASSFLVSYNSPLHF; DNA: TGTGCCAGCAGTTTCTTGGTGTCCTATAATTCACCCCTCCACTTT